One sample yielded the 29 T cell receptor beta chains listed below, sequenced in a study of blood T cells in healthy people across ages. Primed by a sample-barcoded 5' primer and a J-beta primer mix, a second PCR proceeded for about 7 to 12 cycles. One entry per CDR3 protein, called by TCRdb with MiXCR from the 5' RACE reads. Here the sample spans about 1.6 million distinct CDR3 sequences, about 31% being singletons. The sequenced material came from blood. The receptors shown here come from a woman aged 25 to 45 in good health.

On this clonotype: A junction boundary mismatches the germline segment, possibly from a read error. The chain joins TRBV2 to TRBJ2-1; TRBD1 matches at 8 bases. CDR1 and CDR2 (germline): SNHLY, FYNNEI. This CDR3 region has 14 residues. CDR3 residues: CARRRQGARDEQFF. CDR3 sequence (DNA): TGTGCCCGCAGGCGGCAGGGGGCGCGTGATGAGCAGTTCTTC. The variable domain in full, completed from reference TRBV2 and TRBJ2-1, reads EPEVTQTPSHQVTQMGQEVILRCVPISNHLYFYWYRQILGQKVEFLVSFYNNEISEKSEIFDDQFSVERPDGSNFTLKIRSTKLEDSAMYFCARRRQGARDEQFFGPGTRLTVL.

CDR3 amino acids: CASSLEDRPNQPQHF. CDR3 nucleotide sequence: TGTGCCAGCAGCTTAGAGGACAGGCCCAATCAGCCCCAGCATTTT. V is TRBV7-6 and J is TRBJ1-5, with 7 nucleotides matching TRBD1. This CDR3 comprises 15 residues. V shed 1 base and J 3 bases; nucleotides not matched to a gene: 3. Per the germline V gene, CDR1 is SGHVS and CDR2 is FNYEAQ.

The chain links TRBV9 to TRBJ2-4; the D gene could be TRBD1 or TRBD2 (6 bases each). The CDR3 runs 14 residues. The V and J ends lost 9 bases and 8 bases respectively, with 21 bases between them. Germline CDR1 SGDLS, CDR2 YYNGEE. The CDR3 protein is CATGGDPLGHIQYF. The CDR3 region has the DNA TGTGCCACCGGGGGCGACCCCCTAGGGCACATTCAGTACTTC.

The chain couples TRBV6-1 to TRBJ2-5, with D possibly being TRBD1 or TRBD2 (6 bases each). V was shortened by 7 bases and J by 5 bases, with 17 bases between the two germline ends. This CDR3 has 14 amino acids. In germline, CDR1 is MNHNS, CDR2 SASEGT. This CDR3 reads CASIGGLRVETQYF. The CDR3 DNA is TGTGCCAGCATAGGGGGGCTGAGGGTGGAGACCCAGTACTTC.

This clonotype was counted once. The V gene is TRBV4-1, the J gene TRBJ1-4; D unclear. The CDR3 totals 15 residues. Germline loops: CDR1 MGHRA, CDR2 YSYEKL. Trimming pared 1 base from V and 8 bases from J, leaving 14 bases between. In DNA, the CDR3 is TGCGCCAGCAGCCAAGGGTCGAGGGTGTGGGAAAAACTGTTTTTT. This gives the protein CASSQGSRVWEKLFF.

This clonotype has ten or more counts. The chain couples TRBV20-1 to TRBJ1-2; TRBD1 matches at 10 bases. The ends lost 6 bases at V and 4 bases at J; junction bases unmatched: 5. CDR1 is DFQATT, CDR2 SNEGSKA, per germline (reference sequence). CDR3 size: 13 residues. CDR3 in DNA: TGCAGTGCCGCCCGACAGGGGGCCTATGGCTACACCTTC. Protein: CSAARQGAYGYTF.

This clonotype was observed a few times. The V and J genes are TRBV4-1 and TRBJ2-3; D uncertain. The CDR3 is 18 residues long. V was shortened by 1 base and J by 0 bases, with 17 bases between the two germline ends. In germline, CDR1 is MGHRA, CDR2 YSYEKL. The CDR3 DNA sequence: TGCGCCAGCAGCCAAGTACAAATCATTACAGCCAGCACAGATACGCAGTATTTT. Translation: CASSQVQIITASTDTQYF.

The chain couples TRBV12-3 or TRBV12-4 to TRBJ2-2, with D hard to call. This CDR3 is 15 amino acids long. V lost 6 bases and J 0 bases, leaving 11 bases between the germline ends. The CDR3 DNA reads TGTGCCAGCAGGGAATTCGTAACGAACACCGGGGAGCTGTTTTTT. It encodes CASREFVTNTGELFF.

The count of this clonotype is one. J is TRBJ1-1 and V is TRBV5-1, with 9 bases fitting TRBD1. The CDR3 extends over 15 amino acids. V dropped 4 bases and J dropped 6; count of bases not matched to a gene: 10. Germline V gene data show CDR1 as SGHRS and CDR2 as YFSETQ. DNA for the CDR3: TGCGCCAGCAGCAAACCGACAGGGGGGGCGGCTGAAGCTTTCTTT. It translates to CASSKPTGGAAEAFF.

This clonotype was found once. Relative to the germline gene, one junction end is altered; a read error may explain this. The CDR3 reads CASTGAQGVDERFF. In DNA form, the CDR3 reads TGTGCCAGCACAGGGGCGCAAGGTGTCGATGAGCGGTTCTTC. The chain employs TRBV2 and TRBJ2-1, with a weak D call TRBD1 (6 bases). This CDR3 contains 14 residues. Germline CDR1 and CDR2: SNHLY and FYNNEI.

This clonotype was recorded many times. The rearrangement links TRBV13 to TRBJ2-5, with a tentative D call TRBD1 (5 bases). V lost 5 bases to trimming and J lost 2 bases, with 21 bases between them. Germline V gene lookup returns CDR1 PRHDT and CDR2 FYEKMQ (reference sequence). The CDR3 totals 17 residues. CDR3 coding DNA: TGTGCCAGCAGCCCCTCCTTGAGAGGCAGGGCACAAGAGACCCAGTACTTC. Encoded protein: CASSPSLRGRAQETQYF.

CDR3 sequence reads: CAWSPVGTGETQYF. CDR3 DNA: TGTGCCTGGTCCCCCGTAGGGACAGGGGAGACCCAGTACTTC. This chain joins TRBV30 and TRBJ2-5, with 9 nucleotides matching TRBD1. J gave up 5 bases and V 5 bases, and 9 bases lay outside the gene matches. This CDR3 has 14 amino acids. Germline loops: CDR1 GTSNPN, CDR2 SVGIG (reference sequence). Full variable domain (missing parts from reference TRBV30 and TRBJ2-5): SQTIHQWPATLVQPVGSPLSLECTVEGTSNPNLYWYRQAAGRGLQLLFYSVGIGQISSEVPQNLSASRPQDRQFILSSKKLLLSDSGFYLCAWSPVGTGETQYFGPGTRLLVL.

J is TRBJ2-2 and V is TRBV5-5; no clear D. This CDR3 region has 16 residues. Germline CDR1 reads SGHKS; CDR2 reads YYEKEE (reference sequence). The ends were cut back, 1 base at V and 1 base at J, with 11 bases in the middle. CDR3 sequence (DNA): TGTGCCAGCAGCTTGTCGAGTAGCCAGAACACCGGGGAGCTGTTTTTT. Translation gives CASSLSSSQNTGELFF.

The genes are TRBV3-1 and TRBJ2-7, with no clear D. This CDR3 contains 12 residues. In germline, CDR1 is LGHDT, CDR2 YNNKEL (reference sequence). The V end lost 0 bases, the J end lost 12 bases, and 12 bases lay between the germline ends. The CDR3 loop reads CASSQESGPPYF. The CDR3, as DNA: TGTGCCAGCAGCCAAGAATCAGGCCCACCGTACTTC.

The chain carries TRBV18 and TRBJ2-3; D gene ambiguous. Germline V lookup: CDR1 KGHSH, CDR2 LQKENI. Trimming removed 1 base from V and 3 bases from J, with 8 bases in between. The CDR3 consists of 14 residues. The CDR3 nucleotides are TGTGCCAGCTCACCACAGGCAGAGACAGATACGCAGTATTTT. Protein: CASSPQAETDTQYF.

This clonotype has just a few counts. The V and J genes are TRBV27 and TRBJ2-6, with no clear D. The CDR3 extends over 17 amino acids. Germline V gene lookup returns CDR1 MNHEY and CDR2 SMNVEV (reference sequence). The V gene lost 4 bases and the J gene lost 2 bases, with 15 bases spanning the gap. The CDR3 protein is CASSSSRGPTGANVLTF. The CDR3 coding sequence is TGTGCCAGCAGTTCTTCTCGTGGGCCGACTGGGGCCAACGTCCTGACTTTC.

A few counts support this clonotype. The chain is built from TRBV7-9 and TRBJ2-5; TRBD1 matches at 8 bases. There are 15 residues in the CDR3. The germline V gene encodes CDR1 SEHNR and CDR2 FQNEAQ (reference sequence). With V trimmed by 6 bases and J by 5 bases, 11 bases remained unmatched. The CDR3 loop reads CASRLGQGLRETQYF. CDR3 nucleotide sequence: TGTGCCAGCAGACTCGGACAGGGTTTGAGGGAGACCCAGTACTTC.

The rearrangement joins TRBV27 to TRBJ1-5; D ambiguous. V lost 0 bases and J lost 0, with 9 bases in between. This CDR3 has 16 amino acids. Looked up from germline, CDR1 is MNHEY and CDR2 is SMNVEV (reference sequence). CDR3: CASSLSWPFSNQPQHF. DNA of the CDR3: TGTGCCAGCAGTTTATCTTGGCCATTTAGCAATCAGCCCCAGCATTTT.

On this clonotype: One base away lies a much larger clone, so this may be a sequencing read error. The chain recombines TRBV29-1 with TRBJ2-5; no reliable D call. Between the trimmed V and J ends, which lost 2 bases and 1 base, there was a span of 5 bases. Germline loops: CDR1 SQVTM, CDR2 ANQGSEA. CDR3 length equals 12 residues. DNA for the CDR3: TGCAGCGTTGAACCCGGCCAAGAGACCCAGTACTTC. Residues: CSVEPGQETQYF.

On this clonotype itself: A junction end diverges from the germline sequence, so it may reflect a read error. The rearrangement links TRBV12-3 or TRBV12-4 to TRBJ2-1; D gene uncertain. This CDR3 has 14 residues. CDR3 sequence (DNA): TGTGTCAGCAGTTGGGATTTAAACTACAATGAGCAGTTCTTC. Its protein is CVSSWDLNYNEQFF.

V gene TRBV6-2 or TRBV6-3 combines with J gene TRBJ1-2; D ambiguous. The CDR3 covers 15 residues. V was shortened by 5 bases and J by 1 base, with 14 bases between the two germline ends. From germline, CDR1 is MNHEY and CDR2 SVGEGT. The CDR3 loop reads CASSPSWTDNYGYTF. The DNA of the CDR3 is TGTGCCAGCAGTCCCAGCTGGACGGATAACTATGGCTACACCTTC.

This clonotype was detected only a few times. The chain joins TRBV7-9 to TRBJ2-7; D remains unclear. This CDR3 is 14 amino acids long. From germline, CDR1 is SEHNR and CDR2 FQNEAQ (reference sequence). The V end lost 2 bases, the J end lost 2 bases, and 10 bases lay between the germline ends. For the CDR3, the DNA is TGTGCCAGCAGCTTACCTACCTTACCCTACGAGCAGTACTTC. Its translation is CASSLPTLPYEQYF.

This clonotype was found a few times. The chain links TRBV27 to TRBJ2-1; D is perhaps TRBD2 (5 bases). V was trimmed by 6 bases and J by 8 bases, leaving 11 bases between them. Germline loops: CDR1 MNHEY, CDR2 SMNVEV (reference sequence). The CDR3 totals 12 residues. The CDR3 DNA follows: TGTGCCAGCAGCCGTACTAGTTATGAGCAGTTCTTC. Its protein is CASSRTSYEQFF.

The chain uses TRBV3-1 and TRBJ2-1; 13 bases fit TRBD2. V shed 6 bases, J shed 9 bases, and the junction held 5 bases outside the gene matches. The germline V gene has CDR1 LGHDT and CDR2 YNNKEL (reference sequence). The CDR3 runs to 14 residues. CDR3 protein: CASRQLAGGSEQFF. For the CDR3, the DNA is TGTGCCAGCAGACAACTAGCGGGAGGGAGTGAGCAGTTCTTC.

The V and J genes are TRBV2 and TRBJ1-2; TRBD1 aligns across 9 bases. The CDR3 contains 15 residues. J gave up 4 bases and V 8 bases, and 11 bases lay outside the gene matches. Germline V gene data show CDR1 as SNHLY and CDR2 as FYNNEI. CDR3 sequence reads: CASGKGQGVFYGYTF. The CDR3 DNA follows: TGTGCCAGCGGGAAGGGACAGGGTGTTTTCTATGGCTACACCTTC.

This clonotype was detected a few times. This chain joins TRBV20-1 and TRBJ2-7; 8 bases are shared with TRBD1. Germline trimming cut 3 bases from V and 5 bases from J; bases unmatched to any gene: 3. Germline V CDR1 and CDR2: DFQATT, SNEGSKA (reference sequence). The CDR3 covers 12 residues. The CDR3 region has the DNA TGCAGTGCTAGGGAGACAGGGGACGAGCAGTACTTC. Its translation is CSARETGDEQYF.

At least ten counts were recorded for this clonotype. This rearrangement joins TRBV29-1 to TRBJ2-7, with 8 bases fitting TRBD1. CDR3 length equals 15 residues. V gave up 0 bases and J gave up 2 bases; unmatched junction bases: 6. The germline gives CDR1 SQVTM, CDR2 ANQGSEA. The CDR3 reads CSVEDVGQDTYEQYF. In DNA, the CDR3 is TGCAGCGTTGAAGATGTGGGACAGGATACCTACGAGCAGTACTTC.

This clonotype was counted only a few times. This chain links TRBV10-2 with TRBJ2-3, with 13 bases identical to TRBD2. Trimming removed 3 bases from V and 3 bases from J; junction bases left unmatched: 3. Germline CDR1 and CDR2: WSHSY and SAAADI. The CDR3 loop spans 16 amino acids. In nucleotides, the CDR3 is TGCGCCAGCAGTGAAGGACTAGCGGGGGCAACAGATACGCAGTATTTT. Residues: CASSEGLAGATDTQYF.

The rearrangement links TRBV6-1 to TRBJ1-5, with a weak D call TRBD1 (6 bases). Trimming stripped 8 bases from V and 2 bases from J, with 16 bases between. CDR1 and CDR2 from the germline V gene are MNHNS and SASEGT. CDR3 size: 15 residues. The CDR3 here is CASYGGTYGNQPQHF. The DNA of the CDR3 is TGTGCCAGCTATGGGGGGACATACGGCAATCAGCCCCAGCATTTT.